Shown below are 2 T cell receptor beta chains from a single sample sequenced in a study of blood T cell repertoires in COVID-19. Assay used: immunoSEQ multiplex PCR; TCRdb lists only in-frame clones, some missing. The sample lists about 73,000 clones; around four fifths were seen once. The sequenced material came from peripheral blood. These TCRs come from a man older than 75 with active or convalescent COVID-19.

The V and J genes are TRBV5-1 and TRBJ2-3, with 8 bases identical to TRBD2. Losses at the gene ends were 0 bases for V and 3 bases for J; bases not matched to a gene: 6. The CDR3 is 16 residues long. Germline loops: CDR1 SGHRS, CDR2 YFSETQ. CDR3 in DNA: TGCGCCAGCAGCTTGGGACTAGCGTTAAGGACAGATACGCAGTATTTT. Translating gives CASSLGLALRTDTQYF.

The chain recombines TRBV18 with TRBJ1-2; no clear D gene. Germline CDR1 is KGHSH and CDR2 is LQKENI. The CDR3 contains 17 residues. The V and J ends lost 3 bases and 2 bases respectively, with 19 bases between them. Here the CDR3 reads CASSPTARGHGNYGYTF. DNA for the CDR3: TGTGCCAGCTCACCCACCGCAAGAGGGCACGGAAACTATGGCTACACCTTC. Supplemented by reference TRBV18 and TRBJ1-2, the full variable domain reads NAGVMQNPRHLVRRRGQEARLRCSPMKGHSHVYWYRQLPEEGLKFMVYLQKENIIDESGMPKERFSAEFPKEGPSILRIQQVVRGDSAAYFCASSPTARGHGNYGYTFGSGTRLTVV.